In this sample, the clone carrying this TCR beta chain turned up a few times. V was shortened by 2 bases and J by 0 bases, with 12 bases between the two germline ends. Looked up from germline, CDR1 is SGHTS and CDR2 is YDEGEE. The CDR3 is 16 amino acids. In TCRdb, the RT-PCR reads were re-called with MiXCR into one record per CDR3 protein. The sample holds about 680,000 distinct CDR3 sequences; 14% are singletons and the top ten take 3% to 4.5%. The chain links TRBV5-8 to TRBJ1-3, with a possible D match to TRBD1 (5 bases). The TCR originated in a female donor in good health, serving as a healthy control. Source material: memory CD4+ T cells from blood. The CDR3 coding sequence is TGTGCCAGCAGCTTCCGGGACCGCAGCTCTGGAAACACCATATATTTT. Its translation: CASSFRDRSSGNTIYF.